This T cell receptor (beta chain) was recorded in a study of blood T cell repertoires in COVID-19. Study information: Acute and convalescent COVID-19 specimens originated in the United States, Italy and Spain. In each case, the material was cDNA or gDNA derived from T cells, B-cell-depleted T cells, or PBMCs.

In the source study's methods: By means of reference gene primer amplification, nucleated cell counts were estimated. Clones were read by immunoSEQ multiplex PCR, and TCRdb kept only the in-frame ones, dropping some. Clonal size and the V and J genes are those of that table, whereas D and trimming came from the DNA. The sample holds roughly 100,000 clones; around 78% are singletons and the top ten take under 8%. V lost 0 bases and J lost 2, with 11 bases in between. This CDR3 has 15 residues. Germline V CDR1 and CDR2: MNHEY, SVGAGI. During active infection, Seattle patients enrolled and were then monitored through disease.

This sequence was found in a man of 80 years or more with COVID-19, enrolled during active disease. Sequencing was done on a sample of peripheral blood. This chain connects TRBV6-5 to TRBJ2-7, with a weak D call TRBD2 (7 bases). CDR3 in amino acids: CASSYSGGAAYEQYF. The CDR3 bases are TGTGCCAGCAGTTACTCAGGGGGGGCAGCCTACGAGCAGTACTTC.